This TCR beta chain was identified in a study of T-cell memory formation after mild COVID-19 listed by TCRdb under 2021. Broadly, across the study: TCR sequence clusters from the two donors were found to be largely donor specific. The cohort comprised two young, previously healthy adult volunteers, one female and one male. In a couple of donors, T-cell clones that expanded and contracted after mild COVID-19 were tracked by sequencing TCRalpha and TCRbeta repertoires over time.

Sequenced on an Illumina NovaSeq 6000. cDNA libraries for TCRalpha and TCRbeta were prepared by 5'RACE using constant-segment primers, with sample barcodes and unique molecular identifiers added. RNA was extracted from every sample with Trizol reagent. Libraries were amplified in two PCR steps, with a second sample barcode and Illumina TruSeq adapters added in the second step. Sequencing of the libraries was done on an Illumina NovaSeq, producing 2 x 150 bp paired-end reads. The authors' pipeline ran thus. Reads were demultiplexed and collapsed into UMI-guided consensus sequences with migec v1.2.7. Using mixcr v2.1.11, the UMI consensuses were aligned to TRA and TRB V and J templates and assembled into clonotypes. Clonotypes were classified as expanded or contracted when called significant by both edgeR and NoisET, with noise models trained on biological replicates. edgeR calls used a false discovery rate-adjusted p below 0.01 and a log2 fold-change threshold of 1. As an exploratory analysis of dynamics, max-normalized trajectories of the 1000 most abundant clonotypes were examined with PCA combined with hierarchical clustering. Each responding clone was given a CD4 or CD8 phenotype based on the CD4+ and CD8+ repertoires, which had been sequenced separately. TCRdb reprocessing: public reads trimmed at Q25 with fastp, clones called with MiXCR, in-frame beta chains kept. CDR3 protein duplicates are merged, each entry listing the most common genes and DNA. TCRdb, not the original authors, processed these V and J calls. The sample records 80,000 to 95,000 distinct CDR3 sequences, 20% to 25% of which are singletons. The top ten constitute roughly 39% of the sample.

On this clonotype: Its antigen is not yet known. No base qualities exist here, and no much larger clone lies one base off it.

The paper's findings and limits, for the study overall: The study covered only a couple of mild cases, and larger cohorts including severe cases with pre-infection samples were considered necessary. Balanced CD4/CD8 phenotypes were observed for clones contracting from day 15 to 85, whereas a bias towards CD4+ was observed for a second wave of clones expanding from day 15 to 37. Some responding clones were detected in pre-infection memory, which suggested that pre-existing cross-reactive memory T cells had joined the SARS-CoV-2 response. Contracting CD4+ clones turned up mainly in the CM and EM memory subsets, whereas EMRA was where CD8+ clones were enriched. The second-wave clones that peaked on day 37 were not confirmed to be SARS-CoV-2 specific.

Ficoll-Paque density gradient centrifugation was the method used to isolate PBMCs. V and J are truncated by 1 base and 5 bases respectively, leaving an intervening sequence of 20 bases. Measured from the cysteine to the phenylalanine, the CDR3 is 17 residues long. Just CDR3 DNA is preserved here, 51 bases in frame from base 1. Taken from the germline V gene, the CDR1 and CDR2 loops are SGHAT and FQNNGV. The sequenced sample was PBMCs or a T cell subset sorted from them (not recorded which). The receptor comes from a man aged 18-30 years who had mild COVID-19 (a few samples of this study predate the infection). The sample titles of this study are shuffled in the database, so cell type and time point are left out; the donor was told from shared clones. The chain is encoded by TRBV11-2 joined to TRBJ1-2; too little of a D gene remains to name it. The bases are TGTGCCAGCAGCTTAGTGTCCGGGTACAGCTTGGCGTATGGCTACACCTTC. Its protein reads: CASSLVSGYSLAYGYTF. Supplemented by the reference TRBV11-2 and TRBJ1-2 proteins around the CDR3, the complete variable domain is EAGVAQSPRYKIIEKRQSVAFWCNPISGHATLYWYQQILGQGPKLLIQFQNNGVVDDSQLPKDRFSAERLKGVDSTLKIQPAKLEDSAVYLCASSLVSGYSLAYGYTFGSGTRLTVV.